This T cell receptor beta chain was retrieved from a study of Ad26.COV2.S vaccination and SARS-CoV-2 variants. Study-level background: Into the muscle, Ad26.COV2.S was dosed once or twice, 56 days apart. Points from the study as a whole: For non-spike TCRs, breadth in vaccine recipients resembled that in placebo recipients.

Stated treatment: roughly 19 received Ad26.COV2.S at low or high dose, single or two shots; several received placebo; per-sample allocation not given. At day 63 after the first vaccine or placebo injection, samples were drawn. Whoever gave the sample was an adult aged 18-55 years in Boston. What was given as vaccine was an Ad26 vector encoding Wuhan-strain SARS-CoV-2 spike. Looked up from germline, CDR1 is SGHVS and CDR2 is FNYEAQ. Losses at the gene ends were 4 bases for V and 4 bases for J; bases not matched to a gene: 1. This CDR3 spans 12 amino acids. The table came from immunoSEQ multiplex PCR; TCRdb's copy has only in-frame clones and leaves some out. The sample holds 300,000 to 400,000 clones, around 88% seen once. A remark on this clone: The antigen is not known.

The chain couples TRBV7-6 to TRBJ2-7, with 7 bases lining up with TRBD1. The source was peripheral blood, collected in a trial of Ad26.COV2.S vaccine versus placebo. This receptor was identified in a person between 18 and 60 years old who received the Ad26.COV2.S COVID-19 vaccine or a placebo. The CDR3 reads CASSSDRYEQYF. CDR3 DNA sequence: TGTGCCAGCAGCTCGGACAGGTACGAGCAGTACTTC.